The text below deals with one T cell receptor (beta chain). Its recognized antigen is unknown. No per-base quality is available; no much larger clone lies one base away. According to the study, the label for this sample's treatment or condition signals: live attenuated yellow fever vaccine strain. At every blood-draw timepoint, two biological replicates of bulk PBMCs were collected. A standard Ficoll-Paque protocol was used to isolate PBMCs from peripheral blood. TriZol was used to extract RNA from bulk PBMCs, CD4 and CD8 fractions, and dextramer-positive and dextramer-negative fractions. The CDR3 starts with the cysteine, ends with the phenylalanine, and has 12 residues. The only DNA kept is the CDR3, 36 bases in frame from the first base. The germline V gene yields SNHLY for CDR1 and FYNNEI for CDR2. V was cut back by 7 bases and J by 1 base, leaving a gap of 7 bases between them. TCR cDNA was synthesized by 5'RACE template switching, which introduced a universal primer site and unique molecular identifiers. Priming for cDNA synthesis came from both the TCR alpha and TCR beta constant segments. Two PCR steps were used to amplify libraries, with sample barcodes and sequencing adapters being added in the second step. Libraries were sequenced on Illumina HiSeq 2500 (2x100 bp) or NovaSeq (2x150 bp). In the authors' own workflow: Reads were demultiplexed and collapsed into UMI consensus sequences with MIGEC, and V(D)J alignment was performed with MiXCR. Vaccine-responding clonotypes were defined with edgeR using replicate PBMC samples, requiring FDR below 0.01 and a log2 fold change above 5 up to day 15. Bulk clonotypes were assigned CD4 or CD8 identity according to which sequenced CD4 or CD8 repertoire held them at higher abundance. Through fastp at Q25 and MiXCR, TCRdb rebuilt clones from the public reads, retaining in-frame beta chains. Every distinct CDR3 protein forms one entry, paired with its most common genes and DNA. These V and J calls originate from TCRdb's pipeline instead of the authors' own analysis. The sample table holds hundreds of thousands of distinct CDR3 sequences, of which approximately 13% were seen once. Roughly an eighth of the sample is taken by the ten largest.

The data derive from a study of T cells after yellow fever vaccination (dated by TCRdb to about 2019). Concerning the study at large: The SMART-Seq v4 Ultra Low Input RNA kit was used to prepare libraries from fractions with low cell numbers. Bulk TCR alpha and beta repertoires were sequenced longitudinally to track T-cell clones before and after primary and booster YFV17D yellow fever vaccination. The cohort comprised two healthy male donors, one aged 18 to 30 and one aged 30 to 39 years. Blood was drawn at multiple timepoints before and after primary and secondary immunization, with bulk PBMC replicates and cell subsets isolated.

General conclusions and limits of the study: Because abundant contaminating clonotypes from the bulk population could be contained in FACS-sorted repertoires, computational filtering was required. After the booster, most clones that had expanded after primary vaccination were detected again (around 97% of CD4 and around nine tenths of CD8), suggesting broad maintenance of memory. Because only a couple of donors were included in the study, the extent to which the findings can be generalized is limited. A small fraction of clonotypes appeared in both the CD4 and CD8 compartments, likely as a result of convergent recombination. The secondary T-cell response was found to be weaker but faster than the primary response, with a peak reached on day 5 rather than on day 15.

This TCR derives from a man between 25 and 39 years old who received the YFV17D yellow fever vaccine. In this chain, TRBV2 is recombined with TRBJ1-1, with no D gene named confidently. The input for sequencing was PBMCs, taken on the day of the yellow fever booster vaccination. The encoded CDR3 is CASKSWNTEAFF. The DNA sequence is as follows: TGTGCCAGCAAATCATGGAACACTGAAGCTTTCTTT.